This T cell receptor beta chain stems from a study of blood T cells in healthy people across ages. The use of a sample-barcoded 5' primer and a J-beta primer mix characterized a second PCR of about 7 to 12 cycles. TCRdb passed the 5' RACE reads through MiXCR, listing each CDR3 protein once. The data contain about 1.6 million distinct CDR3 sequences, roughly a third of them singletons. The CDR3 totals 15 residues. V dropped 0 bases and J dropped 4 bases, with 15 bases sitting between them. Germline CDR1 DFQATT, CDR2 SNEGSKA (reference sequence). The J gene is TRBJ2-5, the V gene TRBV20-1; D could derive from TRBD1 or TRBD2 (6 bases each). The TCR originated in a woman aged 25 to 39 in good health. The source material was blood. The CDR3 here is CSARDKGGTPETQYF. The DNA of the CDR3 is TGCAGTGCTAGAGATAAGGGGGGTACACCAGAGACCCAGTACTTC.